These 32 T cell receptor beta chains were all obtained from the same sample, sequenced in a study of CD8 T cells in Susac syndrome. An amount of RNA that ranged from roughly 0.5 to 1 ug was reverse transcribed with random hexamers. Using its own MiXCR run on the immunoSEQ multiplex PCR reads, TCRdb lists one record per CDR3 protein. The repertoire consists of around 62,000 distinct CDR3 sequences, with more than 80% occurring once and the leading ten covering 0.15% to 0.2%. Sequenced: CD8+ T cells from PBMCs. Receptors originate from a human donor in good health.

The CDR3 DNA sequence: TGTGCCAGCAGCCGAATGACCGAAAACTATGGCTACACCTTC. Its translation is CASSRMTENYGYTF. The rearrangement uses TRBV5-4 and TRBJ1-2; D gene uncertain. The V end lost 4 bases, the J end lost 2 bases, and 12 bases lay between the germline ends. Per the germline V gene, CDR1 is SGHNT and CDR2 is YYREEE (reference sequence). This CDR3 comprises 14 residues. The full variable domain, its missing parts supplied by reference TRBV5-4 and TRBJ1-2, is ETGVTQSPTHLIKTRGQQVTLRCSSQSGHNTVSWYQQALGQGPQFIFQYYREEENGRGNFPPRFSGLQFPNYSSELNVNALELDDSALYLCASSRMTENYGYTFGSGTRLTVV.

Worth noting for this clonotype: One end of the junction does not line up with germline, which may come from a read error. The chain has TRBV7-9 and TRBJ1-1, with D unresolved. Per the germline V gene, CDR1 is SEHNR and CDR2 is FQNEAQ (reference sequence). The CDR3 runs 14 residues. CDR3: CASSLAHKNTEAFF. CDR3 DNA sequence: TGTGCCAGCAGCTTAGCCCACAAGAACACCGAAGCTTTCTTT.

This chain joins TRBV29-1 and TRBJ1-2; maybe TRBD1 (6 bases). The V end lost 0 bases, the J end lost 4 bases, and 15 bases lay between the germline ends. The germline gives CDR1 SQVTM, CDR2 ANQGSEA. The CDR3 length is 15 residues. The CDR3 DNA reads TGCAGCGTTGAAGATAGGAGCAAAGGGGGCTATGGCTACACCTTC. Translation: CSVEDRSKGGYGYTF.

This chain joins TRBV24-1 and TRBJ2-1, with D hard to call. The germline V gene encodes CDR1 KGHDR and CDR2 SFDVKD. Trimming pared 3 bases from V and 2 bases from J, leaving 7 bases between. The CDR3 runs to 14 residues. The CDR3 here is CATSDRAPYNEQFF. CDR3 in DNA: TGTGCCACCAGTGATCGAGCCCCCTACAATGAGCAGTTCTTC.

The chain links TRBV7-4 to TRBJ2-5; 14 bases line up with TRBD2. Germline V gene lookup returns CDR1 SGHVT and CDR2 SQSDAQ. The CDR3 totals 16 residues. Losses at the gene ends were 5 bases for V and 3 bases for J; bases not matched to a gene: 5. The CDR3 protein is CASSPGLAGDKETQYF. The CDR3 coding sequence is TGTGCCAGCAGCCCGGGACTAGCGGGGGATAAAGAGACCCAGTACTTC.

This rearrangement joins TRBV6-5 to TRBJ1-6, with D unclear. From germline, CDR1 is MNHEY and CDR2 SVGAGI. This CDR3 comprises 15 residues. V dropped 1 base and J dropped 6 bases, with 10 bases sitting between them. The CDR3 here is CASSYYRALNSPLHF. The CDR3 bases are TGTGCCAGCAGTTACTACAGAGCCCTTAATTCACCCCTCCACTTT.

The rearrangement uses TRBV20-1 and TRBJ2-3, with unresolved D. With 0 bases removed from V and 1 base from J, the gap between germline ends came to 11 bases. Germline V CDR1 and CDR2: DFQATT, SNEGSKA (reference sequence). This CDR3 is built from 15 residues. CDR3 DNA: TGCAGTGCTAGAGATCTGATAGCAGGCACAGATACGCAGTATTTT. Residues: CSARDLIAGTDTQYF.

The V gene is TRBV10-3, the J gene TRBJ1-5; D unclear. Trimming shortened V by 3 bases and J by 4 bases, and 16 bases separated the two germline ends. This CDR3 spans 16 amino acids. Germline CDR1 ENHRY, CDR2 SYGVKD. For the CDR3, the DNA is TGTGCCATCAGTGAAGCGGGAACCGGAGGGAATCAGCCCCAGCATTTT. It codes for CAISEAGTGGNQPQHF.

This chain links TRBV6-5 with TRBJ1-1; 7 bases agree with TRBD1. Germline assignment: CDR1 MNHEY and CDR2 SVGAGI. Unmatched junction bases numbered 2, after V lost 0 bases and J lost 1 base. The CDR3 consists of 15 residues. The CDR3 region has the DNA TGTGCCAGCAGTTACTCAACAGGGGCGAACACTGAAGCTTTCTTT. Translation gives CASSYSTGANTEAFF.

This clonotype has more than one count but fewer than ten. The CDR3 DNA reads as TGTGCCAGCAGTTCCGGCGGGACAGACTATGGCTACACCTTC. Its translation: CASSSGGTDYGYTF. The rearrangement uses TRBV6-1 and TRBJ1-2, with 7 bases that match TRBD1. The CDR3 has 14 amino acids. CDR1 MNHNS and CDR2 SASEGT come from the germline V gene. V shed 5 bases, J shed 3 bases, and the junction held 6 bases outside the gene matches.

CDR3 protein: CASSVGLAGGFQETQYF. The DNA of the CDR3 is TGTGCCAGCAGCGTAGGACTAGCGGGGGGGTTCCAAGAGACCCAGTACTTC. The chain uses TRBV9 and TRBJ2-5, with 14 bases matching TRBD2. The CDR3 runs 17 residues. With 0 bases clipped from V and 1 base from J, the junction kept 2 bases outside the gene matches. Germline CDR1 reads SGDLS; CDR2 reads YYNGEE.

The chain joins TRBV28 to TRBJ2-1; 12 nucleotides match TRBD2. The CDR3 length is 16 residues. The V gene's germline CDR1 is MDHEN and CDR2 SYDVKM. With V trimmed by 7 bases and J by 9 bases, 13 bases remained unmatched. The CDR3 DNA follows: TGTGCCAGCACCGCCTGGTCTAGCGGGGGGGCCTTTGAGCAGTTCTTC. Its protein is CASTAWSSGGAFEQFF.

The chain couples TRBV11-1 to TRBJ2-7, with TRBD1 matching over 10 bases. Germline V lookup: CDR1 SGHAT, CDR2 FQDESV (reference sequence). V shed 4 bases, J shed 5 bases, and the junction held 8 bases outside the gene matches. The CDR3 length is 15 residues. The CDR3 loop reads CASSYQTGGRDEQYF. The DNA for the CDR3 is TGTGCCAGCAGCTACCAGACAGGGGGCCGCGACGAGCAGTACTTC.

Written as DNA, the CDR3 is TGTGCCAGCAGTTTAGGCCTAGCGGGACCTCTCACAGATACGCAGTATTTT. This gives the protein CASSLGLAGPLTDTQYF. The genes are TRBV12-3 or TRBV12-4 and TRBJ2-3; TRBD2 aligns across 9 bases. Germline trimming cut 1 base from V and 2 bases from J; bases unmatched to any gene: 7. The CDR3 has 17 residues.

The chain links TRBV12-3 or TRBV12-4 to TRBJ2-7, with 9 bases lining up with TRBD2. V dropped 2 bases and J dropped 5; count of bases not matched to a gene: 13. This CDR3 has 17 amino acids. The CDR3 region is CASSLSRGGLAGNEQYF. CDR3 in DNA: TGTGCCAGCAGTTTATCCCGCGGTGGGCTAGCGGGGAACGAGCAGTACTTC.

Here the CDR3 reads CASSSTAGVNYGYTF. In DNA form, the CDR3 reads TGTGCCAGCAGCTCCACGGCAGGGGTTAACTATGGCTACACCTTC. The chain has TRBV7-6 and TRBJ1-2, with D possibly TRBD1 on 6 matching bases. The CDR3 extends over 15 amino acids. Germline loops: CDR1 SGHVS, CDR2 FNYEAQ. The ends were cut back, 4 bases at V and 1 base at J, with 13 bases in the middle.

V is TRBV27 and J is TRBJ2-5; possible D gene TRBD1, 6 bases. The V end was cut by 3 bases, the J end by 4 bases, with 15 bases between. The germline gives CDR1 MNHEY, CDR2 SMNVEV (reference sequence). The CDR3 runs to 15 residues. The CDR3 region has the DNA TGTGCCAGCAGTTTTTCACCCCAGGGGCTAGAGACCCAGTACTTC. Its translation: CASSFSPQGLETQYF.

The chain couples TRBV4-3 to TRBJ2-7, with D unclear. This CDR3 comprises 13 residues. V was pared by 1 base and J by 0 bases, with 4 bases between. Germline CDR1 and CDR2: LGHNA and YSLEER. The CDR3 DNA reads TGCGCCAGCAGCCAAGGGGTCTCCTACGAGCAGTACTTC. Translating it yields CASSQGVSYEQYF.

Only a few counts were recorded for this clonotype. The V and J genes are TRBV5-6 and TRBJ2-7; D may be TRBD1 (5 bases). The CDR3 sequence is 16 residues long. Germline-derived CDR1 and CDR2 are SGHDT and YYEEEE. Between the trimmed V and J ends, which lost 0 bases and 2 bases, there was a span of 15 bases. The CDR3 here is CASSLAGQGGPYEQYF. The CDR3 DNA reads TGTGCCAGCAGCTTGGCAGGACAAGGTGGGCCCTACGAGCAGTACTTC. Together with reference TRBV5-6 and TRBJ2-7, the CDR3 gives the full variable domain: DAGVTQSPTHLIKTRGQQVTLRCSPKSGHDTVSWYQQALGQGPQFIFQYYEEEERQRGNFPDRFSGHQFPNYSSELNVNALLLGDSALYLCASSLAGQGGPYEQYFGPGTRLTVT.

The CDR3 nucleotides are TGTGCCAGCAGTGGACAGGGGGCGGCAGATACGCAGTATTTT. It codes for CASSGQGAADTQYF. The chain recombines TRBV12-3 or TRBV12-4 with TRBJ2-3; 11 bases fit TRBD1. V shed 5 bases and J 4 bases; nucleotides not matched to a gene: 2. This CDR3 region has 14 residues.

A few counts support this clonotype. J is TRBJ2-7 and V is TRBV28, with 7 bases matching TRBD1. Germline V CDR1 and CDR2: MDHEN, SYDVKM. V shed 5 bases and J 3 bases; nucleotides not matched to a gene: 7. The CDR3 runs 14 residues. This CDR3 is CASSKSGTDYEQYF. CDR3 coding DNA: TGTGCCAGCAGTAAGTCCGGGACAGACTACGAGCAGTACTTC.

The chain employs TRBV3-1 and TRBJ2-1; TRBD1 agrees at 10 bases. This CDR3 region has 16 residues. J was trimmed by 7 bases and V by 3 bases; bases with no gene match: 9. Germline V gene lookup returns CDR1 LGHDT and CDR2 YNNKEL (reference sequence). The CDR3 region has the DNA TGTGCCAGCAGCCAGGCCAGACAGGGGGCGTATAATGAGCAGTTCTTC. The encoded protein is CASSQARQGAYNEQFF.

The chain joins TRBV6-5 to TRBJ1-1, with D possibly TRBD1 on 5 matching bases. Trimming stripped 4 bases from V and 6 bases from J, with 15 bases between. Per germline, CDR1 MNHEY and CDR2 SVGAGI. The CDR3 has 14 residues. The CDR3 protein is CASSLVGETAEAFF. CDR3 DNA sequence: TGTGCCAGCAGTTTGGTAGGGGAAACCGCTGAAGCTTTCTTT.

V gene TRBV11-1 combines with J gene TRBJ2-7, with 7 bases fitting TRBD2. Germline CDR1 reads SGHAT; CDR2 reads FQDESV (reference sequence). This CDR3 region has 15 residues. V lost 8 bases, J lost 3 bases, and 13 bases stayed unmatched. The CDR3 bases are TGTGCCAGCGGGTCGGATAGCGGGCCTATCTACGAGCAGTACTTC. This translates into CASGSDSGPIYEQYF.

The V call is TRBV25-1, the J call TRBJ1-5; D gene ambiguous. The CDR3 sequence is 13 residues long. Between the trimmed V and J ends, which lost 3 bases and 5 bases, there was a span of 8 bases. Germline CDR1 reads MGHDK; CDR2 reads SYGVNS. The CDR3 region is CASSDLGDQPQHF. CDR3 in DNA: TGTGCCAGCAGTGACCTCGGTGATCAGCCCCAGCATTTT.

This rearrangement joins TRBV7-9 to TRBJ2-3; D not resolved. The CDR3 totals 13 residues. The germline V and J ends were trimmed by 5 bases and 0 bases, with 6 bases remaining between them. The germline V gene has CDR1 SEHNR and CDR2 FQNEAQ (reference sequence). The CDR3 protein is CASSPDSTDTQYF. The CDR3 DNA reads as TGTGCCAGCAGCCCGGACAGCACAGATACGCAGTATTTT.

This clonotype was detected only once. The chain employs TRBV11-2 and TRBJ1-1, with TRBD1 matching over 9 bases. V lost 6 bases and J lost 4; bases outside the gene matches: 9. Germline CDR1 SGHAT, CDR2 FQNNGV. This CDR3 is built from 15 residues. The CDR3 loop reads CASSLWDRESTEAFF. The DNA of the CDR3 is TGTGCCAGCAGTTTGTGGGACAGGGAGAGCACTGAAGCTTTCTTT.

V usage is TRBV7-9 and J usage is TRBJ2-7; 12 positions agree with TRBD2. The V gene end was trimmed by 5 bases and the J gene end by 5 bases; junction bases not matched to a gene: 13. CDR3 size: 17 residues. CDR1 is SEHNR and CDR2 is FQNEAQ in the germline V gene (reference sequence). The chain's CDR3 is CASSLRASGGAGDEQYF. The DNA of the CDR3 is TGTGCCAGCAGCCTCCGGGCTAGCGGGGGGGCCGGGGACGAGCAGTACTTC.

This chain links TRBV20-1 with TRBJ1-5, with D possibly matching TRBD1 (6 bases). Germline lookup yields CDR1 DFQATT and CDR2 SNEGSKA (reference sequence). CDR3 size: 15 residues. V was shortened by 5 bases and J by 7 bases, with 21 bases between the two germline ends. CDR3 protein: CSASSYRDEGQPQHF. DNA for the CDR3: TGCAGTGCTTCGTCCTACAGGGATGAAGGACAGCCCCAGCATTTT.

The chain employs TRBV11-2 and TRBJ2-2, with D unclear. Trimming pared 1 base from V and 4 bases from J, leaving 10 bases between. CDR3 length: 15 residues. The germline CDR1 and CDR2 sequences are SGHAT and FQNNGV. DNA for the CDR3: TGTGCCAGCAGCTTAGTGGGGAAGAGCACCGGGGAGCTGTTTTTT. Residues: CASSLVGKSTGELFF.

This chain links TRBV4-2 with TRBJ2-2; 7 bases map to TRBD2. The germline V gene encodes CDR1 LGHNA and CDR2 YNFKEQ. This CDR3 spans 16 amino acids. Trimming at V came to 4 bases and at J to 6 bases, leaving 11 bases not matched to a gene. CDR3 bases: TGTGCCAGCAGCCCGCGTGCGGGGGACCTCCCCGGGGAGCTGTTTTTT. Amino acids: CASSPRAGDLPGELFF.

The chain recombines TRBV4-1 with TRBJ2-3; D not certain. V lost 0 bases to trimming and J lost 4 bases, with 8 bases between them. The V gene's germline CDR1 is MGHRA and CDR2 YSYEKL. This CDR3 is built from 14 residues. CDR3 residues: CASSQEGPADTQYF. For the CDR3, the DNA is TGCGCCAGCAGCCAAGAAGGTCCAGCAGATACGCAGTATTTT.